A selection of T cell receptor beta chains follows, all from one sample in a study of PD-1 blockade in mismatch repair-deficient tumors. Measured with immunoSEQ multiplex PCR; TCRdb has only the in-frame clones, and not every one. This table holds some 48,000 clones, 65% to 80% found once. Source: PBMCs, taken before pembrolizumab treatment. The source of these receptors is an adult with mismatch repair-deficient cancer. Both conserved end residues are part of each CDR3. The D gene is left open where the match is weak. The size of a clone is reported for some rows only, either as once, few or many, or as a class for expanded clones.

size	J	V	D	DNA	CDR3
NA	TRBJ1-1	TRBV2	NA	TGTGCCAGCCTACCCCAAGGGGATGAAGCTTTCTTT	CASLPQGDEAFF
NA	TRBJ2-7	TRBV6-1	TRBD2	TGTGCCAGCAGTCCGGGACTAGCGGGAGAGCAGTACTTC	CASSPGLAGEQYF
few	TRBJ1-5	TRBV4-1	NA	TGCGCCAGCAGCCAAATATCTGCCCCCGACATGGGCAATCAGCCCCAGCATTTT	CASSQISAPDMGNQPQHF
NA	TRBJ1-2	TRBV7-9	TRBD1	TGTGCCAGCAGCAGGACAGGCCGAACCAACTATGGCTACACCTTC	CASSRTGRTNYGYTF
NA	TRBJ2-2	TRBV6-6	TRBD2	TGTGCCAGCATCGGACTAGCGGGAGCGAACACCGGGGAGCTGTTTTTT	CASIGLAGANTGELFF
once	TRBJ2-1	TRBV7-3	NA	TGTGCCAGCAGCTTAGGACTCTACAATGAGCAGTTCTTC	CASSLGLYNEQFF
NA	TRBJ2-7	TRBV12-5	TRBD1	TGTGCTAGTGGACAGACAGGGACCGAGCAGTACTTC	CASGQTGTEQYF
NA	TRBJ1-2	TRBV19	NA	TGTGCCAGTAGGACCGCCCAGGGGAACTATGGCTACACCTTC	CASRTAQGNYGYTF
NA	TRBJ1-2	TRBV4-2	NA	TGTGCCAGCAGCTCCTCTGGACGCGGCTACACCTTC	CASSSSGRGYTF
NA	TRBJ2-5	TRBV11-2	TRBD2	TGTGCCAGCAGCTTTCGGGGGGAACGGCAAGAGACCCAGTACTTC	CASSFRGERQETQYF
NA	TRBJ2-7	TRBV7-2	NA	TGTGCCAGCAGCTTATCCGGTAGGCAGATCAGCGAGCAGTACTTC	CASSLSGRQISEQYF
NA	TRBJ2-7	TRBV27	NA	TGTGCCAGCAGTTTATTTGGGTACTCCGAGCAGTACTTC	CASSLFGYSEQYF
NA	TRBJ2-1	TRBV4-1	NA	TGCGCCAGCAGCCAACTGAACGTGCCCAACAATGAGCAGTTCTTC	CASSQLNVPNNEQFF
NA	TRBJ2-7	TRBV18	TRBD2	TGTGCCAGCTCACCAAAGCGGGAGGTTACCTACGAGCAGTACTTC	CASSPKREVTYEQYF
NA	TRBJ2-5	TRBV5-4	NA	TGTGCCAGCAGCTTGGCCGGGACCGAAGAGACCCAGTACTTC	CASSLAGTEETQYF
NA	TRBJ2-1	TRBV5-1	NA	TGCGCCAGCAGCCTGGGATTTGAGAGGGGCAATGAGCAGTTCTTC	CASSLGFERGNEQFF
NA	TRBJ2-1	TRBV7-2	TRBD1	TGTGCCAGCAGCGATCGGCGGGACAGGGGGTTGGATGAGCAGTTCTTC	CASSDRRDRGLDEQFF
NA	TRBJ2-7	TRBV9	NA	TGTGCCAGCAGCCCGAGTTTTCGGTCTAGCAGATCCTACGAGCAGTACTTC	CASSPSFRSSRSYEQYF
NA	TRBJ2-1	TRBV29-1	TRBD1	TGCAGCGTTGACGGTACAGGGGGCTGGAGCAATGAGCAGTTCTTC	CSVDGTGGWSNEQFF
NA	TRBJ2-2	TRBV29-1	NA	TGCAGCGTTGAAGTGGGAGCCCCGAACACCGGGGAGCTGTTTTTT	CSVEVGAPNTGELFF
NA	TRBJ2-4	TRBV27	TRBD1	TGTGCCAGCAGCCTACAGGGGACAAACATTCAGTACTTC	CASSLQGTNIQYF
NA	TRBJ1-2	TRBV30	TRBD1	TGTGCCTGGAGTGTAGGGGGGGACAGGGGGAGCTATGGCTACACCTTC	CAWSVGGDRGSYGYTF
few	TRBJ1-2	TRBV2	NA	TGTGCCAGCAGTGAAATACAGGGTGTTAACTATGGCTACACCTTC	CASSEIQGVNYGYTF
NA	TRBJ2-1	TRBV19	NA	TGTGCCAGTAGTACCCATCTAGCCAATGAGCAGTTCTTC	CASSTHLANEQFF
NA	TRBJ1-1	TRBV5-4	NA	TGTGCCAGCAACCAGCAGGGGATGAACACTGAAGCTTTCTTT	CASNQQGMNTEAFF
few	TRBJ2-2	TRBV29-1	NA	TGCAGCGTTGAATCGGGGGCCGCGAACACCGGGGAGCTGTTTTTT	CSVESGAANTGELFF
NA	TRBJ2-7	TRBV4-1	TRBD1	TGCGCCAGCAGCCAAGGGGACAGCTCCCAGCTCGAGCAGTACTTC	CASSQGDSSQLEQYF
NA	TRBJ2-5	TRBV14	TRBD2	TGTGCCAGCAGCTGGTGGACTAGCGGGGAGAGGGAGACCCAGTACTTC	CASSWWTSGERETQYF
NA	TRBJ1-5	TRBV19	NA	TGTGCCAGTAGTATAAGTAACAGCCTCTATAGCAATCAGCCCCAGCATTTT	CASSISNSLYSNQPQHF
NA	TRBJ2-2	TRBV7-3	TRBD1	TGTACCAGCAGCTTGACAGGGCGCCTTGACGGGGAGCTGTTTTTT	CTSSLTGRLDGELFF
NA	TRBJ2-5	TRBV18	NA	TGTGCCAGCTCAGAGTCAGGAATACAAGAGACCCAGTACTTC	CASSESGIQETQYF
NA	TRBJ2-5	TRBV12-5	NA	TGTGCTAGTGGTTTGGTACTGGGTTTGAGAGGACAAGAGACCCAGTACTTC	CASGLVLGLRGQETQYF
NA	TRBJ1-1	TRBV12-5	NA	TGTGCTAGTGGTCCCCCTCGGGGGATGAACACTGAAGCTTTCTTT	CASGPPRGMNTEAFF
NA	TRBJ2-2	TRBV6-1	TRBD2	TGTGCCAGCAGTGAGGTGCTAGCGGGAGAGGCCGGGGAGCTGTTTTTT	CASSEVLAGEAGELFF
NA	TRBJ2-4	TRBV2	TRBD2	TGTGCCAGCAGGACACCGGGACTAGCGGGGGCACTAGCCAAAAACATTCAGTACTTC	CASRTPGLAGALAKNIQYF
NA	TRBJ2-2	TRBV5-1	NA	TGCGCCAGCAGCTTGGAGGGAGCCGGGGAGCTGTTTTTT	CASSLEGAGELFF
NA	TRBJ2-2	TRBV19	TRBD2	TGTGCCAGTAGTTTTTCTAGCGGGACGAACACCGGGGAGCTGTTTTTT	CASSFSSGTNTGELFF
NA	TRBJ2-3	TRBV7-3	TRBD2	TGTGCCAGCAGCTCCAGGACTAGCGCAGATACGCAGTATTTT	CASSSRTSADTQYF
NA	TRBJ2-1	TRBV19	NA	TGTGCCAGTAGTGCCAGCTCCTACAATGAGCAGTTCTTC	CASSASSYNEQFF
NA	TRBJ2-1	TRBV13	TRBD2	TGTGCCAGCAGCTTAGTAGTGGGGACTAGCGGTACACACAATGAGCAGTTCTTC	CASSLVVGTSGTHNEQFF
NA	TRBJ2-5	TRBV5-1	TRBD2	TGCGCCAGCAGCATCCTGCCGGGGGGGGAGACCCAGTACTTC	CASSILPGGETQYF
NA	TRBJ1-5	TRBV6-6	NA	TGTGCCAGCAGTCAAACAGGGTTTGATCAGCCCCAGCATTTT	CASSQTGFDQPQHF
few	TRBJ2-7	TRBV7-2	NA	TGTGCCAGCAGCTATGTCAGAGTCCAAGGCCTAAGCGAGCAGTACTTC	CASSYVRVQGLSEQYF
NA	TRBJ1-3	TRBV30	NA	TGTGCCTGGTCTAGCAAGGGGTTGGGAAACACCATATATTTT	CAWSSKGLGNTIYF
NA	TRBJ1-1	TRBV29-1	NA	TGCAGCGTTGCAGGTTCGGGGGGCACTGAAGCTTTCTTT	CSVAGSGGTEAFF
NA	TRBJ2-7	TRBV5-4	NA	TGTGCCAGCAGCCGGGGGCCGGGACAGACCTACGAGCAGTACTTC	CASSRGPGQTYEQYF